This T cell receptor beta chain is from a study of blood T cell repertoires in COVID-19. The wider study: Sources were T cells, B-cell-depleted T cells, or PBMCs; the material itself was cDNA or gDNA.

The CDR3 length is 12 residues. Trimming removed 4 bases from V and 5 bases from J, with 8 bases in between. As handled by the study authors: From reference gene primer amplification, estimates of nucleated cell counts were derived. Profiling relied on immunoSEQ multiplex PCR, and the TCRdb table lists in-frame clones only, not all of them. The D gene and trimming were derived from the DNA, and the V and J assignments and clone size from that table. The table includes some 40,000 clones, about 90% detected once. The TCR was taken from a woman under 40 in a cohort sampled during active COVID-19. Sequences were obtained from peripheral blood. V gene TRBV6-7 combines with J gene TRBJ1-1; weak D call: TRBD1 (6 bases). TRBV6-7 is an open reading frame, and its role is uncertain. Here the CDR3 reads CASSSGQTEAFF. CDR3 in DNA: TGTGCCAGCAGTTCCGGACAGACTGAAGCTTTCTTT.